This T cell receptor beta chain was retrieved from a study of shared clonotypes between healthy human individuals. Method: immunoSEQ multiplex PCR; TCRdb's copy keeps in-frame clones and lacks some. The sample holds around 2.1 million clones, just over 90% seen once. Terminally differentiated effector memory CD45RA+ cells were left out of the naive CD8 fraction, which was CD45RO-negative and positively selected for CCR7. Germline lookup yields CDR1 LGHNA and CDR2 YNFKEQ. The CDR3 totals 15 residues. The ends were cut back, 4 bases at V and 2 bases at J, with 15 bases in the middle. The V call is TRBV4-2, the J call TRBJ2-7, with D perhaps assigned TRBD1 or TRBD2 (6 bases each). Sequencing was done on a sample of naive CD8+ T cells from PBMCs. The sequence was collected from a man between 18 and 35 years old in good health. Some clones in this sample may be carry-over from other donors' samples. CDR3 bases: TGTGCCAGCAGCCCCACGGGGGCAAGTCCCTACGAGCAGTACTTC. This translates into CASSPTGASPYEQYF.